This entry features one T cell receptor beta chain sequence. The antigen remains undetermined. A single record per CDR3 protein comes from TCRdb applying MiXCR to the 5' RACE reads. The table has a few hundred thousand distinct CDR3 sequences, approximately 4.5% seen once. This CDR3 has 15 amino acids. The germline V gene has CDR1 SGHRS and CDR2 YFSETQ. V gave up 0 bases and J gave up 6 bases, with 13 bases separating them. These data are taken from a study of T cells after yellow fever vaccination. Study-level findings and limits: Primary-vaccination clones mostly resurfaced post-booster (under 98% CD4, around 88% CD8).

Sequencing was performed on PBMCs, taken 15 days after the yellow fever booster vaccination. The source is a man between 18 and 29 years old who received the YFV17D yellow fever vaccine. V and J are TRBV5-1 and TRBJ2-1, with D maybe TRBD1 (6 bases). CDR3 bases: TGCGCCAGCAGCTTGGAGGGACATGAAAGCAATGAGCAGTTCTTC. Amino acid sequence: CASSLEGHESNEQFF.